In this sample, the clone carrying this T cell receptor beta chain turned up once. The data are from a study of blood T cells in healthy people across ages. This CDR3 spans 13 amino acids. Per the germline V gene, CDR1 is DFQATT and CDR2 is SNEGSKA (reference sequence). For the second PCR, which ran for 7 to 11 cycles, a sample-barcoded 5' primer and a J-beta primer mix were used. TCRdb fed the 5' RACE reads into MiXCR, producing one record per CDR3 protein. The sample lists almost 1 million distinct CDR3 sequences, roughly 51% occurring once. Researchers report isolating at least 6.5 million PBMCs per sample.

This clonotype was sampled from a woman aged 55 to 70 in good health. Material: blood. V is TRBV20-1 and J is TRBJ2-5; the D call may be TRBD1 or TRBD2 (5 bases each). The DNA end favors TRBJ2-1, so the J call may be wrong. The CDR3 DNA follows: TGCAGTGCCCACCGGGACGTACAAGAGACCCAGTTCTTC. It codes for CSAHRDVQETQFF.